These 16 T cell receptor beta chains came from one sample sequenced in a study of cytomegalovirus exposure and HLA in healthy donors. The PCR had 60 Vbeta and 13 Jbeta primers. Only in-frame clones appear in the TCRdb table, and some are missing; sequencing was by immunoSEQ multiplex PCR. The data show about 170,000 clones, over 65% seen once. Input material: PBMCs. The source of these receptors is a man aged 35-49 years in good health and CMV-seropositive.

This rearrangement joins TRBV15 to TRBJ2-2, with TRBD1 identical over 7 bases. The CDR3 has 16 residues. Germline values: CDR1 LNHNV, CDR2 YYDKDF (reference sequence). The V gene end was trimmed by 0 bases and the J gene end by 7 bases; junction bases not matched to a gene: 8. CDR3 loop: CATSRETRGQGGELFF. DNA for the CDR3: TGTGCCACCAGCAGAGAGACAAGGGGGCAAGGCGGGGAGCTGTTTTTT.

This clone turned up a few times. The J gene is TRBJ2-5, the V gene TRBV2, with 9 positions matching TRBD2. Germline values: CDR1 SNHLY, CDR2 FYNNEI. This CDR3 region has 16 residues. The V gene end was trimmed by 5 bases and the J gene end by 5 bases; junction bases not matched to a gene: 12. For the CDR3, the DNA is TGTGCCAGCAGTACGAGTGGCGGGGGGGCCGGGGAGACCCAGTACTTC. As protein: CASSTSGGGAGETQYF.

This rearrangement joins TRBV9 to TRBJ1-2, with TRBD1 identical over 8 bases. The CDR3 sequence is 14 residues long. The germline CDR1 and CDR2 sequences are SGDLS and YYNGEE. The V and J ends lost 0 bases and 4 bases, in that order; junction bases with no gene match: 2. CDR3 protein: CASSVDQGAYGYTF. The CDR3 bases are TGTGCCAGCAGCGTAGACCAGGGGGCCTATGGCTACACCTTC.

The chain recombines TRBV6-1 with TRBJ2-5; D is perhaps TRBD2 (6 bases). The CDR3 runs to 13 residues. Deletions cut 8 bases from V and 2 bases from J, with 12 bases between. Per the germline V gene, CDR1 is MNHNS and CDR2 is SASEGT. The CDR3 DNA follows: TGTGCCAGCCACAGACTAGTGCAAGAGACCCAGTACTTC. It is translated as CASHRLVQETQYF.

V usage is TRBV10-2 and J usage is TRBJ2-7; 8 bases line up with TRBD1. Germline V CDR1 and CDR2: WSHSY, SAAADI. Unmatched junction bases numbered 8, after V lost 6 bases and J lost 4 bases. This CDR3 has 14 amino acids. The CDR3, as DNA: TGCGCCAGCAGCCGACAGGGGTCGGGGTACGAGCAGTACTTC. Amino acids: CASSRQGSGYEQYF.

The chain has TRBV5-1 and TRBJ2-2; 12 bases match TRBD2. The CDR3 length is 17 residues. The V gene's germline CDR1 is SGHRS and CDR2 YFSETQ. V lost 2 bases and J lost 3; bases outside the gene matches: 5. CDR3 protein: CASSLLAGGLHTGELFF. Written as DNA, the CDR3 is TGCGCCAGCAGCTTACTAGCGGGGGGCTTACACACCGGGGAGCTGTTTTTT.

The chain recombines TRBV7-2 with TRBJ2-3; D ambiguous. CDR3 length: 12 amino acids. Germline CDR1 and CDR2: SGHTA and FQGNSA. Trimming took off 3 bases at V and 6 bases at J, with 7 bases between the two ends. In DNA, the CDR3 is TGTGCCAGCAGCTTGACACGGGATACGCAGTATTTT. Residues: CASSLTRDTQYF.

The chain joins TRBV27 to TRBJ2-7, with 9 bases fitting TRBD2. V lost 2 bases to trimming and J lost 2 bases; unmatched junction nucleotides: 7. Per germline, CDR1 MNHEY and CDR2 SMNVEV (reference sequence). The CDR3 runs 16 residues. CDR3 protein: CASSLGVAGATYEQYF. For the CDR3, the DNA is TGTGCCAGCAGTTTAGGGGTAGCGGGGGCCACCTACGAGCAGTACTTC.

This chain connects TRBV20-1 to TRBJ2-1; D uncertain. In germline, CDR1 is DFQATT, CDR2 SNEGSKA (reference sequence). CDR3 length: 10 residues. V dropped 1 base and J dropped 8 bases, with 3 bases sitting between them. CDR3 in DNA: TGCAGTGCTAGAGGCGATGAGCAGTTCTTC. It yields the protein CSARGDEQFF.

In its sample, this clone was seen a few times. A read error may explain this, as a much larger clone is one base away. Distinct nucleotide sequences in the sample also encode this CDR3. The V call is TRBV7-9, the J call TRBJ1-5, with D possibly matching TRBD1 (5 bases). This CDR3 spans 13 amino acids. The V gene lost 2 bases and the J gene lost 7 bases, with 9 bases spanning the gap. CDR1 is SEHNR and CDR2 is FQNEAQ in the germline V gene (reference sequence). DNA for the CDR3: TGTGCCAGCAGCTTACAGGGAGGGCAGCCCCAGCATTTT. Encoded protein: CASSLQGGQPQHF.

V is TRBV4-2 and J is TRBJ2-3; D is possibly TRBD2 (7 bases). Germline V gene lookup returns CDR1 LGHNA and CDR2 YNFKEQ. Trimming took off 0 bases at V and 5 bases at J, with 15 bases between the two ends. The CDR3 loop spans 16 amino acids. CDR3 DNA: TGTGCCAGCAGCCAAGAAGGGGGGGGCGGCAAAGATACGCAGTATTTT. This encodes CASSQEGGGGKDTQYF.

DNA of the CDR3: TGTGCCAGCAGCGGGGACGGGGGGAACTACGAGCAGTACTTC. The encoded protein is CASSGDGGNYEQYF. J is TRBJ2-5 and V is TRBV7-9, with TRBD2 matching 7 bases. The assigned J gene may be wrong: the sequence end matches TRBJ2-7 better. Per the germline V gene, CDR1 is SEHNR and CDR2 is FQNEAQ (reference sequence). The CDR3 is 14 amino acids.

The count of this clone is one. The chain uses TRBV11-2 and TRBJ1-1; 7 bases map to TRBD1. In germline, CDR1 is SGHAT, CDR2 FQNNGV. V was clipped by 4 bases and J by 10 bases; unmatched bases: 12. The CDR3 is 14 residues long. CDR3 sequence reads: CASSSRQGYRTAFF. As DNA, the CDR3 is TGTGCCAGCAGCTCCCGACAGGGTTACCGCACAGCTTTCTTT.

The chain joins TRBV7-9 to TRBJ1-2; no reliable D call. There are 13 residues in the CDR3. V dropped 1 base and J dropped 2 bases, with 5 bases sitting between them. Germline lookup yields CDR1 SEHNR and CDR2 FQNEAQ (reference sequence). The CDR3 DNA sequence: TGTGCCAGCAGCTTAGACGGGAACTATGGCTACACCTTC. Amino acids: CASSLDGNYGYTF.

The V and J genes are TRBV7-6 and TRBJ1-4; possibly TRBD1 for D (5 bases). In germline, CDR1 is SGHVS, CDR2 FNYEAQ. The CDR3 sequence is 14 residues long. V lost 5 bases, J lost 6 bases, and 13 bases lay in between. CDR3 residues: CASSLKGRDEKLFF. The CDR3, as DNA: TGTGCCAGCAGCCTGAAGGGGAGGGATGAAAAACTGTTTTTT. The entire variable domain, with the rest obtained from reference TRBV7-6 and TRBJ1-4, is as follows: GAGVSQSPRYKVTKRGQDVALRCDPISGHVSLYWYRQALGQGPEFLTYFNYEAQQDKSGLPNDRFSAERPEGSISTLTIQRTEQRDSAMYRCASSLKGRDEKLFFGSGTQLSVL.

This chain joins TRBV29-1 and TRBJ1-5, with 7 bases lining up with TRBD1. The CDR3 runs to 15 residues. V dropped 4 bases and J dropped 2; count of bases not matched to a gene: 8. Germline lookup yields CDR1 SQVTM and CDR2 ANQGSEA. DNA for the CDR3: TGCAGCGTTGCCATTTCTACAGGGGGCAATCAGCCCCAGCATTTT. This gives the protein CSVAISTGGNQPQHF.